This T cell receptor beta chain appears in the sequencing data of a study of liver allograft versus peripheral blood T cells. Study-level information: What was compared were the T cell receptor repertoires in transplanted livers and those in the peripheral blood of recipients. Study observations and caveats: Repertoires of T cell receptors that resided inside liver allografts reportedly differed from those in peripheral blood.

This clonotype is classed as medium-sized (0.01 to 0.1%). Antigen: not known. CDR1 is MNHEY, CDR2 SVGEGT, per germline. There are 16 residues in the CDR3. The junction had 12 bases not matched to a gene; V was cut back by 6 bases and J by 2 bases. In TCRdb, the reads were re-called with MiXCR into one record per CDR3 protein. The sample lists 2,000 or so distinct CDR3 sequences; roughly a sixth were seen once. This chain links TRBV6-2 or TRBV6-3 with TRBJ2-5, with 7 bases matching TRBD1. The TCR comes from a human patient who had a liver transplant. Some T cells may originate from the graft donor. CDR3 sequence: CASRRRTGASQETQYF. The CDR3 nucleotides read TGTGCCAGCAGACGCCGGACAGGAGCATCGCAAGAGACCCAGTACTTC.